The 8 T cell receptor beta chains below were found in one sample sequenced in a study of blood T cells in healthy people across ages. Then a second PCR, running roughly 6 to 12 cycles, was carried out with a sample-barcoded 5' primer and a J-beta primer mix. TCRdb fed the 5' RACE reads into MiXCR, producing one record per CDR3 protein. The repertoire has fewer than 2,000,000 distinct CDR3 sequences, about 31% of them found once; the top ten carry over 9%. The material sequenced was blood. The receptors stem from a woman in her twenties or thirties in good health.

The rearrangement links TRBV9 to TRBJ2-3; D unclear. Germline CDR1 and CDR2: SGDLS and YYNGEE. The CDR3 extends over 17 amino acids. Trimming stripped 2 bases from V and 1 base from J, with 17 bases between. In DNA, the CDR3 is TGTGCCAGCAGCGTCAAACTCCTCCCTAGTCGCACAGATACGCAGTATTTT. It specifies CASSVKLLPSRTDTQYF.

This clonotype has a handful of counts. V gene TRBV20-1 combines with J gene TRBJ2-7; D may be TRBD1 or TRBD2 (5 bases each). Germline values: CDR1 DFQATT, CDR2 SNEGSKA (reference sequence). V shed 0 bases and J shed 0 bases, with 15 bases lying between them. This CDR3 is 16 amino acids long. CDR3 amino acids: CSAREETWGSSYEQYF. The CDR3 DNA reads TGCAGTGCTAGAGAGGAAACTTGGGGGAGCTCCTACGAGCAGTACTTC.

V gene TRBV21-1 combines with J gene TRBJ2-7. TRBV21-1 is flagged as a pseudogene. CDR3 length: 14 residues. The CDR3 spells CASSERKSSYEQYF. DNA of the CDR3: TGTGCCAGCAGCGAACGGAAGAGCTCCTACGAGCAGTACTTC.

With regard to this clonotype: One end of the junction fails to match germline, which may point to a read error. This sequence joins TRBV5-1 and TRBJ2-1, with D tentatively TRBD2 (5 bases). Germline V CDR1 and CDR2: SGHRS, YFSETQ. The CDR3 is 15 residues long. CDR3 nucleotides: TGCGTCAGCAGCTTGGTGGGGAGCTCCTACAATGAGCAGTTCTTC. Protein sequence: CVSSLVGSSYNEQFF.

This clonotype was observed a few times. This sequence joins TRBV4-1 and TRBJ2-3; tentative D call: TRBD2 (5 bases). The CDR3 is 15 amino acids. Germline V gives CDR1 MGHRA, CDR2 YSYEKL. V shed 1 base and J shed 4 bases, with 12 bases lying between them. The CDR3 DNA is TGCGCCAGCAGCCAAGTCCGACTACGTTCAGATACGCAGTATTTT. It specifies CASSQVRLRSDTQYF.

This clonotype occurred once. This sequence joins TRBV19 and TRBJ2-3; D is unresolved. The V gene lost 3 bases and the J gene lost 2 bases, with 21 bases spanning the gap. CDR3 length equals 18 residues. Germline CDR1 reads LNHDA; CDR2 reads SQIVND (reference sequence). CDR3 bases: TGTGCCAGTAGTATTAAGGGTGGCAGGACGGATTACACAGATACGCAGTATTTT. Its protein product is CASSIKGGRTDYTDTQYF.

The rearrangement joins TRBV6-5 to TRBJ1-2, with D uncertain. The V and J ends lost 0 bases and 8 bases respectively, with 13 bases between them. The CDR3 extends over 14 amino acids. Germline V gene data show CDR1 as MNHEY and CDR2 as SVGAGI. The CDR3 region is CASSYSKSGLGYTF. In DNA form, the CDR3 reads TGTGCCAGCAGTTACTCGAAGTCAGGCCTAGGCTACACCTTC.

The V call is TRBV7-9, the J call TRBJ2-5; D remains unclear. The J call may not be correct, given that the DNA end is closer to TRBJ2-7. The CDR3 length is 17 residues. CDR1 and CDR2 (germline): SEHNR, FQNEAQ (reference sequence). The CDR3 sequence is CASSSRPLGRDFDEQYF. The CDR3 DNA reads TGTGCCAGCAGCTCCAGACCCCTAGGAAGGGATTTTGACGAGCAGTACTTC.